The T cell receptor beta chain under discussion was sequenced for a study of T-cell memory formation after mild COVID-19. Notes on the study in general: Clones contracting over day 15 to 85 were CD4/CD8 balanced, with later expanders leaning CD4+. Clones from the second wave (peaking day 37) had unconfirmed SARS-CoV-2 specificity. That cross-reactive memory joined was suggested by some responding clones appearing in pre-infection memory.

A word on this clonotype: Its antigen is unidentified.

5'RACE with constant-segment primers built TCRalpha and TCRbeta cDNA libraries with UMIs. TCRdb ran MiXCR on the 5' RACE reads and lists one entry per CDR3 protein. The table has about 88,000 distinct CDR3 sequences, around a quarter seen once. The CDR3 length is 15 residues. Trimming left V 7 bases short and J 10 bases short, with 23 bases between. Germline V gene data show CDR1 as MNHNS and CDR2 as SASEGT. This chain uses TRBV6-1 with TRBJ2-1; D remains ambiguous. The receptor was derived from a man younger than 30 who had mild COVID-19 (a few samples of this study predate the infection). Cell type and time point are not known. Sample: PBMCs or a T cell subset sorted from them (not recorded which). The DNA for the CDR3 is TGTGCCAGCACGGCCCACGCGGCGGTAAGTTGGGAGCAGTTCTTC. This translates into CASTAHAAVSWEQFF.